Listed here are 28 T cell receptor beta chains from one sample, sequenced in a study of blood T cell repertoires in COVID-19. Produced via immunoSEQ multiplex PCR; TCRdb's table is partial and in-frame only. The table includes over 200,000 clones, just over 85% detected once. The specimen sequenced was peripheral blood. The receptors were sampled from a man aged 45-65 years with COVID-19, enrolled during active disease.

This clone was observed a handful of times. The chain combines TRBV9 with TRBJ2-1; 7 bases are a match to TRBD2. Germline CDR1 reads SGDLS; CDR2 reads YYNGEE. This CDR3 has 16 amino acids. The V and J ends lost 4 bases and 3 bases, in that order; junction bases with no gene match: 10. In DNA form, the CDR3 reads TGTGCCAGCAGCCCCAGGGCTAGCGGAATCTACAATGAGCAGTTCTTC. As protein: CASSPRASGIYNEQFF.

This clone was recorded a few times. Other nucleotide sequences in the sample specify the same CDR3. This chain links TRBV7-2 with TRBJ1-4, with 8 positions matching TRBD1. Looked up from germline, CDR1 is SGHTA and CDR2 is FQGNSA. The CDR3 is 15 amino acids. Germline trimming cut 6 bases from V and 0 bases from J; bases unmatched to any gene: 3. The CDR3 loop reads CASSSQGATNEKLFF. The DNA for the CDR3 is TGTGCCAGCAGTTCACAGGGGGCAACTAATGAAAAACTGTTTTTT.

The rearrangement uses TRBV6-4 and TRBJ2-3; TRBD2 aligns across 9 bases. Germline V gene sequence: CDR1 MRHNA, CDR2 SNTAGT. V was pared by 3 bases and J by 9 bases, with 7 bases of the junction left unmatched. CDR3 length: 14 residues. Here the CDR3 reads CASSEAGGGGTQYF. In nucleotides, the CDR3 is TGTGCCAGCAGTGAAGCGGGAGGAGGGGGGACGCAGTATTTT.

The chain has TRBV2 and TRBJ1-3; the match to TRBD1 covers 9 bases. CDR1 SNHLY and CDR2 FYNNEI come from the germline V gene. The V segment lost 8 bases and the J segment 3 bases; nucleotides outside the gene matches: 5. This CDR3 is 14 amino acids long. In DNA, the CDR3 is TGTGCCAGCTACAGGGGGCGCGGTGGAAACACCATATATTTT. This encodes CASYRGRGGNTIYF.

The chain combines TRBV6-4 with TRBJ1-1; D gene ambiguous. Germline assignment: CDR1 MRHNA and CDR2 SNTAGT. The CDR3 consists of 13 residues. The V gene lost 3 bases and the J gene lost 2 bases, with 7 bases spanning the gap. This CDR3 reads CASSEAGNTEAFF. CDR3 bases: TGTGCCAGCAGTGAAGCCGGTAACACTGAAGCTTTCTTT.

This chain uses TRBV7-9 with TRBJ2-7; 10 bases match TRBD2. The V gene's germline CDR1 is SEHNR and CDR2 FQNEAQ (reference sequence). CDR3 size: 14 residues. Losses at the gene ends were 6 bases for V and 1 base for J; bases not matched to a gene: 3. The CDR3 protein is CASRPLAGSYEQYF. DNA for the CDR3: TGTGCCAGCAGGCCACTAGCGGGGTCCTACGAGCAGTACTTC.

The chain combines TRBV10-3 with TRBJ2-1, with 7 positions matching TRBD1. V trimming: 11 bases; J trimming: 4 bases; junction bases outside the gene matches: 8. The CDR3 extends over 13 amino acids. Looked up from germline, CDR1 is ENHRY and CDR2 is SYGVKD. The CDR3 reads CAVTGTDYNEQFF. The CDR3 nucleotides read TGTGCCGTGACCGGGACAGATTACAATGAGCAGTTCTTC.

The chain recombines TRBV9 with TRBJ2-1, with TRBD2 matching 7 bases. V shed 0 bases, J shed 3 bases, and the junction held 0 bases outside the gene matches. This CDR3 has 14 amino acids. CDR1 and CDR2 (germline): SGDLS, YYNGEE. The CDR3 sequence is CASSVGGSYNEQFF. As DNA, the CDR3 is TGTGCCAGCAGCGTAGGCGGGAGCTACAATGAGCAGTTCTTC.

The chain has TRBV3-1 (or the pseudogene TRBV3-2) and TRBJ2-5; D may be TRBD2 (6 bases). The CDR3 extends over 14 amino acids. With 6 bases removed from V and 1 base from J, the gap between germline ends came to 12 bases. Per the germline V gene, CDR1 is LGHDT and CDR2 is YNNKEL (reference sequence). The CDR3 here is CASRPLTSQETQYF. CDR3 in DNA: TGTGCCAGCAGACCGTTGACTAGCCAAGAGACCCAGTACTTC.

V usage is TRBV28 and J usage is TRBJ2-3, with a tentative D call TRBD2 (5 bases). Germline V gene sequence: CDR1 MDHEN, CDR2 SYDVKM. Trimming took 3 bases from V and 1 from J, leaving 11 bases between them. The CDR3 is made up of 15 amino acids. The CDR3 DNA reads TGTGCCAGCAGTTTGACGGGGTCCCGCACAGATACGCAGTATTTT. Translating it yields CASSLTGSRTDTQYF.

This clone was detected only a few times. This chain connects TRBV7-8 to TRBJ2-7, with 8 nucleotides matching TRBD1. V trimming: 5 bases; J trimming: 3 bases; junction bases outside the gene matches: 6. Germline lookup yields CDR1 SGHVS and CDR2 FQNEAQ. CDR3 length equals 14 residues. CDR3: CASSPTGGNYEQYF. The CDR3 nucleotides read TGTGCCAGCAGCCCTACAGGGGGGAACTACGAGCAGTACTTC.

The chain recombines TRBV9 with TRBJ1-1, with D unclear. CDR1 and CDR2 from the germline V gene are SGDLS and YYNGEE. V was clipped by 0 bases and J by 7 bases, with 10 bases between them. The CDR3 covers 13 residues. In nucleotides, the CDR3 is TGTGCCAGCAGCGTAGGTGTACAGAATGAAGCTTTCTTT. Its protein product is CASSVGVQNEAFF.

This chain uses TRBV28 with TRBJ2-1; D gene unclear. CDR3 length: 14 residues. Between the trimmed V and J ends, which lost 4 bases and 0 bases, there was a span of 7 bases. Germline-derived CDR1 and CDR2 are MDHEN and SYDVKM. CDR3 in DNA: TGTGCCAGCAGTTACGAGAGCTCCTACAATGAGCAGTTCTTC. Residues: CASSYESSYNEQFF.

The chain carries TRBV29-1 and TRBJ2-4; no definite D call. Trimming left V 6 bases short and J 0 bases short, with 9 bases between. This CDR3 comprises 13 residues. Germline V gene sequence: CDR1 SQVTM, CDR2 ANQGSEA. This chain's CDR3 is CSVRLIAKNIQYF. In DNA form, the CDR3 reads TGCAGCGTCAGACTTATAGCCAAAAACATTCAGTACTTC.

This clone was picked up one time. J is TRBJ1-6 and V is TRBV2; TRBD1 is a possible D gene (6 bases). V was pared by 5 bases and J by 11 bases, with 22 bases between. This CDR3 is built from 16 residues. CDR1 is SNHLY and CDR2 is FYNNEI in the germline V gene. CDR3 nucleotides: TGTGCCAGCAGTCTCCAAGCCCCAGGGGTCAGCGCACCCCTCCACTTT. Protein sequence: CASSLQAPGVSAPLHF.

The gene calls are TRBV6-1 and TRBJ1-2, with a weak D call TRBD1 (5 bases). The V gene's germline CDR1 is MNHNS and CDR2 SASEGT. The CDR3 runs 12 residues. V lost 3 bases, J lost 8 bases, and 10 bases lay in between. CDR3 in DNA: TGTGCCAGCAGTGAGACAAGACAGGGCTACACCTTC. Residues: CASSETRQGYTF.

This clone was counted a single time. The chain combines TRBV18 with TRBJ1-1; the D gene is possibly TRBD1 (6 bases). Germline V gene data show CDR1 as KGHSH and CDR2 as LQKENI. The germline V and J ends were trimmed by 6 bases and 2 bases, with 19 bases remaining between them. The CDR3 runs 16 residues. This CDR3 reads CASSLAGATGNTEAFF. CDR3 DNA sequence: TGTGCCAGCTCCCTCGCGGGGGCCACCGGCAACACTGAAGCTTTCTTT.

This clone occurred a few times. The chain is built from TRBV5-6 and TRBJ2-7, with 9 positions matching TRBD2. V shed 4 bases and J 7 bases; nucleotides not matched to a gene: 18. The CDR3 contains 17 residues. CDR1 and CDR2 (germline): SGHDT, YYEEEE. This CDR3 reads CASSSKAGGRLSSEQYF. As DNA, the CDR3 is TGTGCCAGCAGCAGTAAAGCGGGAGGCCGCCTCTCGTCTGAGCAGTACTTC. The full variable domain, in which reference TRBV5-6 and TRBJ2-7 provide the parts outside the CDR3, is DAGVTQSPTHLIKTRGQQVTLRCSPKSGHDTVSWYQQALGQGPQFIFQYYEEEERQRGNFPDRFSGHQFPNYSSELNVNALLLGDSALYLCASSSKAGGRLSSEQYFGPGTRLTVT.

The chain couples TRBV5-1 to TRBJ2-3, with 7 bases lining up with TRBD1. The CDR3 covers 15 residues. Germline V CDR1 and CDR2: SGHRS, YFSETQ. Trimming cost V 0 bases and J 0 bases; bases outside gene matches: 1. CDR3 in amino acids: CASSLETGSTDTQYF. DNA of the CDR3: TGCGCCAGCAGCTTGGAGACAGGGAGCACAGATACGCAGTATTTT.

The rearrangement uses TRBV6-5 and TRBJ1-2, with D possibly matching TRBD1 (5 bases). This CDR3 has 15 amino acids. V was shortened by 8 bases and J by 5 bases, with 21 bases between the two germline ends. Germline lookup yields CDR1 MNHEY and CDR2 SVGAGI. As DNA, the CDR3 is TGTGCCAGCCGGACAAGCACCCTCGGGCGGTATGGCTACACCTTC. Protein product: CASRTSTLGRYGYTF.

This chain links TRBV30 with TRBJ2-2, with D possibly matching TRBD1 (6 bases). Germline V gene data show CDR1 as GTSNPN and CDR2 as SVGIG (reference sequence). This CDR3 region has 13 residues. The ends were cut back, 2 bases at V and 6 bases at J, with 10 bases in the middle. The CDR3 sequence is CAWSRTDAGELFF. For the CDR3, the DNA is TGTGCCTGGAGTCGGACAGATGCCGGGGAGCTGTTTTTT.

This chain links TRBV19 with TRBJ2-2, with D possibly TRBD1 on 5 matching bases. V shed 1 base and J shed 0 bases, with 9 bases lying between them. Looked up from germline, CDR1 is LNHDA and CDR2 is SQIVND (reference sequence). The CDR3 consists of 16 residues. The chain's CDR3 is CASSIVPGTNTGELFF. The CDR3 DNA sequence: TGTGCCAGTAGTATAGTTCCAGGGACGAACACCGGGGAGCTGTTTTTT.

The rearrangement joins TRBV10-1 to TRBJ1-5; D might be TRBD1 (6 bases). This CDR3 is 13 amino acids long. Germline V gene sequence: CDR1 WNHNN, CDR2 SYGVQD (reference sequence). Trimming took 4 bases from V and 5 from J, leaving 9 bases between them. The DNA of the CDR3 is TGCGCCAGCAGTGCAGGGGCCCATCAGCCCCAGCATTTT. This sequence encodes CASSAGAHQPQHF.

This sequence joins TRBV20-1 and TRBJ1-5; D is possibly TRBD1 (5 bases). The CDR3 is 13 residues long. Germline lookup yields CDR1 DFQATT and CDR2 SNEGSKA (reference sequence). The V gene lost 3 bases and the J gene lost 2 bases, with 8 bases spanning the gap. The CDR3 spells CSASTGGNQPQHF. The CDR3 coding sequence is TGCAGTGCTAGTACAGGCGGCAATCAGCCCCAGCATTTT.

The CDR3 sequence is CASSPTGVVGETQYF. The CDR3 coding sequence is TGTGCCAGCTCACCGACAGGGGTAGTCGGGGAGACCCAGTACTTC. The J gene is TRBJ2-5, the V gene TRBV18; TRBD1 aligns across 8 bases. CDR3 length equals 15 residues. V lost 3 bases, J lost 5 bases, and 8 bases stayed unmatched. Germline lookup yields CDR1 KGHSH and CDR2 LQKENI.

The chain has TRBV10-3 and TRBJ2-3; TRBD2 matches 8 bases. CDR3 length: 19 residues. After removal of 1 base from V and 2 bases from J, the junction contained 14 bases not matched to a gene. Germline assignment: CDR1 ENHRY and CDR2 SYGVKD. Here the CDR3 reads CAISELAGPTGTDTDTQYF. The CDR3 nucleotides read TGTGCCATCAGTGAGTTAGCGGGGCCGACGGGTACGGACACAGATACGCAGTATTTT.

This chain joins TRBV9 and TRBJ1-3, with 8 nucleotides matching TRBD1. This CDR3 spans 19 amino acids. The germline V gene encodes CDR1 SGDLS and CDR2 YYNGEE. J gave up 0 bases and V 4 bases, and 15 bases lay outside the gene matches. CDR3 sequence: CASSPDRAAVLFSGNTIYF. In DNA, the CDR3 is TGTGCCAGCAGCCCGGACAGGGCTGCCGTCCTCTTCTCTGGAAACACCATATATTTT.

This clone came up a few times. The V gene is TRBV27, the J gene TRBJ2-7, with 9 bases that match TRBD2. The V and J ends lost 4 bases and 2 bases, in that order; junction bases with no gene match: 9. Looked up from germline, CDR1 is MNHEY and CDR2 is SMNVEV (reference sequence). CDR3 length: 16 residues. CDR3 protein: CASSSYRLAGAYEQYF. CDR3 in DNA: TGTGCCAGCAGTTCCTATCGTTTAGCGGGAGCCTACGAGCAGTACTTC.